This T cell receptor (beta chain) stems from a study of patients and donors after allogeneic stem cell transplantation. TCRdb independently ran MiXCR on the RT-PCR reads; one entry per CDR3 protein. The sample lists around 200,000 distinct CDR3 sequences, about 38% occurring once. V lost 0 bases and J lost 4, with 16 bases in between. Per germline, CDR1 DFQATT and CDR2 SNEGSKA (reference sequence). The CDR3 contains 16 residues. Source material: blood, either unsorted or a sorted T cell fraction (not recorded which). This sequence was found in a human donor who was either an allogeneic HSCT recipient or a stem cell or donor lymphocyte infusion donor (not recorded which). It is not recorded whose cells these are; they may come from a transplant donor. The V and J genes are TRBV20-1 and TRBJ2-1; TRBD1 might be the D (5 bases). The chain's CDR3 is CSARDPSDSAYNEQFF. The DNA for the CDR3 is TGCAGTGCTAGAGATCCCTCTGACAGTGCTTACAATGAGCAGTTCTTC.